What follows are 31 T cell receptor beta chains derived from one specimen sequenced in a study of T cell repertoires in cytomegalovirus infection (dated by TCRdb to between 2017 and 2020). TCRdb lists the instrument as Illumina HiSeq 1500. TCRdb trimmed public reads at Q25 via fastp, called clones via MiXCR and kept in-frame beta chains. CDR3 protein duplicates are merged, each entry listing the most common genes and DNA. The sample yields 450,000 to 650,000 distinct CDR3 sequences; about 26% were counted once. The ten largest clonotypes hold around 14% of the sample. The sequencing input was PBMCs. Receptors were obtained from a human donor in good health (CMV status not recorded). Some clones in this sample may be carry-over from other donors' samples.

This chain links TRBV6-2 or TRBV6-3 with TRBJ2-2, with D maybe TRBD2 (5 bases). From germline, CDR1 is MNHEY and CDR2 SVGEGT. This CDR3 is 15 amino acids long. Between the trimmed V and J ends, which lost 6 bases and 6 bases, there was a span of 17 bases. CDR3 coding DNA: TGTGCCAGCAGCACACTAGAGGGCGGGTCCGGGGAGCTGTTTTTT. It encodes CASSTLEGGSGELFF.

The V gene is TRBV5-6, the J gene TRBJ2-7, with D hard to call. Trimming left V 1 base short and J 1 base short, with 9 bases between. The CDR3 covers 14 residues. CDR1 and CDR2 from the germline V gene are SGHDT and YYEEEE. CDR3 region: CASSLPTLSYEQYF. DNA of the CDR3: TGTGCCAGCAGCTTGCCAACCCTTTCCTACGAGCAGTACTTC.

Remarks on this clonotype: One junction end disagrees with the germline gene, perhaps due to a read error. The rearrangement uses TRBV29-1 and TRBJ2-1; the match to TRBD2 covers 11 bases. The germline CDR1 and CDR2 sequences are SQVTM and ANQGSEA. The CDR3 extends over 14 amino acids. The CDR3 region is CSVDEPGTSGHPTF. In nucleotides, the CDR3 is TGCAGCGTAGACGAACCCGGGACTAGCGGCCATCCCACCTTC.

This clonotype came up a few times. CDR3 residues: CATSRGDRAYGYTF. DNA of the CDR3: TGTGCCACCAGCAGAGGGGACAGGGCCTATGGCTACACCTTC. The rearrangement joins TRBV15 to TRBJ1-2; 9 nucleotides align to TRBD1. The length of the CDR3 is 14 residues. V trimming: 1 base; J trimming: 4 bases; junction bases outside the gene matches: 1. Germline V gene data show CDR1 as LNHNV and CDR2 as YYDKDF (reference sequence).

The chain employs TRBV19 and TRBJ1-1; TRBD1 might be the D (5 bases). The CDR3 length is 12 residues. The ends were cut back, 8 bases at V and 6 bases at J, with 13 bases in the middle. Looked up from germline, CDR1 is LNHDA and CDR2 is SQIVND (reference sequence). The CDR3 sequence: CASLSRASEAFF. CDR3 sequence (DNA): TGTGCCAGTCTTTCCAGGGCCTCTGAAGCTTTCTTT.

The table lists this clonotype with many counts. The V call is TRBV7-6, the J call TRBJ1-1; TRBD1 agrees at 10 bases. Germline trimming cut 1 base from V and 1 base from J; bases unmatched to any gene: 3. The germline gives CDR1 SGHVS, CDR2 FNYEAQ. The CDR3 runs to 16 residues. The CDR3 DNA follows: TGTGCCAGCAGCTTAGGCCGACAGGGGGCGAACACTGAAGCTTTCTTT. This encodes CASSLGRQGANTEAFF.

The chain has TRBV6-2 or TRBV6-3 and TRBJ1-1; unclear D gene. The germline V gene encodes CDR1 MNHEY and CDR2 SVGEGT. The CDR3 covers 13 residues. V was clipped by 4 bases and J by 3 bases, with 9 bases between them. CDR3 amino acids: CASSSFTYTEAFF. In DNA, the CDR3 is TGTGCCAGCAGTTCTTTCACCTACACTGAAGCTTTCTTT.

A word on this clonotype: This CDR3 fails to terminate in the conserved phenylalanine or tryptophan, so it likely reflects a read error. The J gene is TRBJ1-1, the V gene TRBV7-8; a possible D gene is TRBD1 (6 bases). The CDR3 spans 15 residues. CDR1 and CDR2 (germline): SGHVS, FQNEAQ. Trimming pared 2 bases from V and 4 bases from J, leaving 14 bases between. CDR3 in DNA: TGTGCCAGCAGCTTACCGTCCGGGGGGCCCACTGAAGCTTTCCTT. Translation gives CASSLPSGGPTEAFL.

Concerning this clonotype itself: At one end, the junction sequence differs from germline, possibly due to a read error. V is TRBV5-3 and J is TRBJ2-3; D remains ambiguous. TRBV5-3 is classed as an ORF, of uncertain function. The CDR3 extends over 13 amino acids. CDR3 DNA: TGTGCCAGCAGCTCCCTGGGTCGAACGAATTTGAATTTT. It specifies CASSSLGRTNLNF.

The sample holds many counts of this clonotype. The CDR3 nucleotides read TGTGCCAGCAGCTTACCCCTAGCGGGAAGGAAGCAGTTCTTC. Translated: CASSLPLAGRKQFF. V gene TRBV7-2 combines with J gene TRBJ2-1; 9 bases align to TRBD2. The germline V gene encodes CDR1 SGHTA and CDR2 FQGNSA. Trimming removed 2 bases from V and 11 bases from J; junction bases left unmatched: 7. CDR3 size: 14 residues.

The chain carries TRBV12-3 or TRBV12-4 and TRBJ2-3; perhaps TRBD1 as D (6 bases). This CDR3 has 14 amino acids. The ends were cut back, 7 bases at V and 2 bases at J, with 13 bases in the middle. CDR3 in DNA: TGTGCCAGCACCCGGGACACCGTCACAGATACGCAGTATTTT. Amino acid sequence: CASTRDTVTDTQYF.

The V call is TRBV10-3, the J call TRBJ2-1; 13 positions agree with TRBD2. Per germline, CDR1 ENHRY and CDR2 SYGVKD. Trimming took 2 bases from V and 7 from J; bases not matched to a gene: 20. The CDR3 totals 21 residues. The CDR3 DNA reads as TGTGCCATCAGTGAGGTCCGAGGTACTAGCGGGAGGGAAGGGAAGCGGAATGAGCAGTTCTTC. Protein product: CAISEVRGTSGREGKRNEQFF.

This clonotype was picked up a small number of times. The CDR3 DNA reads as TGTGCCAGCAGCTTGGCCTGGGGGACCTCCTATGGCTACACCTTC. It encodes CASSLAWGTSYGYTF. The V gene is TRBV5-4, the J gene TRBJ1-2; perhaps TRBD1 as D (5 bases). Between the trimmed V and J ends, which lost 0 bases and 4 bases, there was a span of 13 bases. Germline V gene data show CDR1 as SGHNT and CDR2 as YYREEE (reference sequence). The CDR3 is 15 amino acids.

In its sample, this clonotype was seen a few times. The chain uses TRBV7-3 and TRBJ2-1, with 8 bases lining up with TRBD2. The CDR3 spans 17 residues. Per germline, CDR1 SGHTA and CDR2 FQGTGA. The junction had 8 bases not matched to a gene; V was cut back by 2 bases and J by 2 bases. CDR3 region: CASSLGGLAHTYNEQFF. The DNA for the CDR3 is TGTGCCAGCAGCTTAGGAGGACTAGCCCATACCTACAATGAGCAGTTCTTC.

This rearrangement joins TRBV19 to TRBJ1-5, with 8 bases matching TRBD1. The trim removed 7 bases at V and 6 bases at J, leaving 11 bases unmatched. Germline CDR1 is LNHDA and CDR2 is SQIVND (reference sequence). CDR3 length: 15 residues. CDR3 sequence reads: CASTQDRGVFQPQHF. CDR3 nucleotide sequence: TGTGCCAGTACCCAAGACAGGGGCGTCTTTCAGCCCCAGCATTTT.

This clonotype was detected ten times or more. The CDR3 protein is CASSYGAGELFF. The CDR3 region has the DNA TGTGCCAGCAGTTATGGGGCCGGGGAGCTGTTTTTT. The V call is TRBV6-2 or TRBV6-3, the J call TRBJ2-2; unclear D gene. The germline CDR1 and CDR2 sequences are MNHEY and SVGEGT. Trimming shortened V by 3 bases and J by 6 bases, and 5 bases separated the two germline ends. The CDR3 loop spans 12 amino acids.

This rearrangement joins TRBV7-6 to TRBJ1-1; 9 bases map to TRBD1. In germline, CDR1 is SGHVS, CDR2 FNYEAQ. The CDR3 sequence is 16 residues long. V shed 5 bases and J 4 bases; nucleotides not matched to a gene: 11. The CDR3 here is CASSPTQGATSTEAFF. The CDR3, as DNA: TGTGCCAGCAGCCCAACACAGGGGGCGACCAGCACTGAAGCTTTCTTT.

This sequence joins TRBV9 and TRBJ2-1; D perhaps matches TRBD1 (5 bases). The CDR3 is made up of 13 amino acids. From germline, CDR1 is SGDLS and CDR2 YYNGEE. V was cut by 4 bases and J by 8 bases, with 13 bases left in between. The CDR3 here is CASSPQGFYEQFF. As DNA, the CDR3 is TGTGCCAGCAGCCCCCAGGGTTTCTATGAGCAGTTCTTC.

V and J are TRBV6-2 or TRBV6-3 and TRBJ1-5; D is undetermined. Germline CDR1 reads MNHEY; CDR2 reads SVGEGT. The V end lost 4 bases, the J end lost 10 bases, and 14 bases lay between the germline ends. The CDR3 contains 13 residues. DNA for the CDR3: TGTGCCAGCAGTTTCGACCAATATTTACCCCAGCATTTT. As protein: CASSFDQYLPQHF.

The V and J genes are TRBV6-2 or TRBV6-3 and TRBJ2-1, with unresolved D. Germline V CDR1 and CDR2: MNHEY, SVGEGT. The CDR3 runs to 15 residues. The V gene lost 4 bases and the J gene lost 0 bases, with 10 bases spanning the gap. The CDR3 spells CASSSNLLSYNEQFF. The CDR3 region has the DNA TGTGCCAGCAGTTCTAACCTTCTCTCCTACAATGAGCAGTTCTTC.

This clonotype was detected only a few times. This chain links TRBV7-9 with TRBJ2-7; D may be TRBD1 or TRBD2 (6 bases each). CDR1 is SEHNR and CDR2 is FQNEAQ in the germline V gene (reference sequence). This CDR3 contains 14 residues. The V and J ends lost 3 bases and 1 base respectively, with 10 bases between them. CDR3 in DNA: TGTGCCAGCAGCTTCGGAGGGGGGTCCTACGAGCAGTACTTC. Translating gives CASSFGGGSYEQYF. Supplemented by reference TRBV7-9 and TRBJ2-7, the full variable domain reads DTGVSQNPRHKITKRGQNVTFRCDPISEHNRLYWYRQTLGQGPEFLTYFQNEAQLEKSRLLSDRFSAERPKGSFSTLEIQRTEQGDSAMYLCASSFGGGSYEQYFGPGTRLTVT.

Only a few counts were recorded for this clonotype. V usage is TRBV12-3 or TRBV12-4 and J usage is TRBJ2-2, with a possible D match to TRBD2 (5 bases). The CDR3 extends over 15 amino acids. V dropped 6 bases and J dropped 1 base, with 12 bases sitting between them. CDR3 amino acids: CASSLDSWNTGELFF. CDR3 DNA sequence: TGTGCCAGCAGCCTGGACTCTTGGAACACCGGGGAGCTGTTTTTT.

This clonotype was seen only a few times. The V gene is TRBV28, the J gene TRBJ2-7; TRBD2 aligns across 11 bases. V lost 3 bases and J lost 2; bases outside the gene matches: 3. The CDR3 spans 15 residues. CDR1 is MDHEN, CDR2 SYDVKM, per germline. CDR3 bases: TGTGCCAGCAGTTTCGTAGCGGGAGGGGCCTACGAGCAGTACTTC. Translating gives CASSFVAGGAYEQYF.

This clonotype was detected a few times. The CDR3 nucleotides are TGTGCCACCGCCGGGACGGATGGAAACACCATATATTTT. Protein sequence: CATAGTDGNTIYF. V usage is TRBV24-1 and J usage is TRBJ1-3, with a weak D call TRBD1 (5 bases). The V gene lost 9 bases and the J gene lost 3 bases, with 11 bases spanning the gap. This CDR3 is 13 amino acids long. Germline V gene data show CDR1 as KGHDR and CDR2 as SFDVKD.

This clonotype occurred a few times. This chain's CDR3 is CASSRSVEAFF. The DNA for the CDR3 is TGTGCCAGCAGCCGCTCAGTTGAAGCTTTCTTT. The gene calls are TRBV7-9 and TRBJ1-1, with D uncertain. Germline V gene data show CDR1 as SEHNR and CDR2 as FQNEAQ (reference sequence). The CDR3 extends over 11 amino acids. The V end was cut by 5 bases, the J end by 7 bases, with 8 bases between. Supplemented by reference TRBV7-9 and TRBJ1-1, the full variable domain reads DTGVSQNPRHKITKRGQNVTFRCDPISEHNRLYWYRQTLGQGPEFLTYFQNEAQLEKSRLLSDRFSAERPKGSFSTLEIQRTEQGDSAMYLCASSRSVEAFFGQGTRLTVV.

Many counts were recorded for this clonotype. The chain combines TRBV7-2 with TRBJ1-2; maybe TRBD1 (6 bases). The CDR3 is 14 residues long. Germline V gene sequence: CDR1 SGHTA, CDR2 FQGNSA. The V gene lost 1 base and the J gene lost 4 bases, with 10 bases spanning the gap. The CDR3 here is CASSLDRGAYGYTF. CDR3 DNA: TGTGCCAGCAGCTTAGATCGGGGGGCCTATGGCTACACCTTC.

This clonotype was observed a handful of times. The chain has TRBV2 and TRBJ2-1; 10 nucleotides line up with TRBD2. Trimming at V came to 4 bases and at J to 6 bases, leaving 6 bases not matched to a gene. Germline CDR1 reads SNHLY; CDR2 reads FYNNEI. The CDR3 totals 15 residues. The CDR3 coding sequence is TGTGCCAGCAGTGTAGCGGGAGGATTCTCCAATGAGCAGTTCTTC. Translated, it gives CASSVAGGFSNEQFF.

This clonotype was seen only a few times. The V gene is TRBV6-1, the J gene TRBJ1-1; D is possibly TRBD1 (5 bases). The CDR3 contains 14 residues. CDR1 is MNHNS, CDR2 SASEGT, per germline. V was cut by 4 bases and J by 3 bases, with 12 bases left in between. As DNA, the CDR3 is TGTGCCAGCAGTGGATCTCGGGGCGACACTGAAGCTTTCTTT. This gives the protein CASSGSRGDTEAFF.

The table lists this clonotype with a count of one. The V and J genes are TRBV12-3 or TRBV12-4 and TRBJ2-4, with D maybe TRBD1 (5 bases). V was shortened by 2 bases and J by 5 bases, with 10 bases between the two germline ends. This CDR3 spans 14 amino acids. The CDR3 coding sequence is TGTGCCAGCAGTTTAAGGGGTTCCGAAAACATTCAGTACTTC. This gives the protein CASSLRGSENIQYF.

The chain combines TRBV11-1 with TRBJ2-5; 11 bases line up with TRBD1. CDR1 and CDR2 (germline): SGHAT, FQDESV (reference sequence). The J segment lost 1 base and the V segment lost 5 bases, leaving 9 bases of the junction unmatched. This CDR3 region has 17 residues. The CDR3 coding sequence is TGTGCCAGCAGCGCGGCCGGACAGGGGGCCTTCCAAGAGACCCAGTACTTC. Its protein product is CASSAAGQGAFQETQYF.

This clonotype was found a few times. The rearrangement uses TRBV6-1 and TRBJ1-1; the match to TRBD1 covers 10 bases. CDR1 MNHNS and CDR2 SASEGT come from the germline V gene. V shed 6 bases, J shed 4 bases, and the junction held 8 bases outside the gene matches. The CDR3 sequence is 15 residues long. The DNA of the CDR3 is TGTGCCAGCAGGTCACTCCGACAGGGGGCCACTGAAGCTTTCTTT. It encodes CASRSLRQGATEAFF.